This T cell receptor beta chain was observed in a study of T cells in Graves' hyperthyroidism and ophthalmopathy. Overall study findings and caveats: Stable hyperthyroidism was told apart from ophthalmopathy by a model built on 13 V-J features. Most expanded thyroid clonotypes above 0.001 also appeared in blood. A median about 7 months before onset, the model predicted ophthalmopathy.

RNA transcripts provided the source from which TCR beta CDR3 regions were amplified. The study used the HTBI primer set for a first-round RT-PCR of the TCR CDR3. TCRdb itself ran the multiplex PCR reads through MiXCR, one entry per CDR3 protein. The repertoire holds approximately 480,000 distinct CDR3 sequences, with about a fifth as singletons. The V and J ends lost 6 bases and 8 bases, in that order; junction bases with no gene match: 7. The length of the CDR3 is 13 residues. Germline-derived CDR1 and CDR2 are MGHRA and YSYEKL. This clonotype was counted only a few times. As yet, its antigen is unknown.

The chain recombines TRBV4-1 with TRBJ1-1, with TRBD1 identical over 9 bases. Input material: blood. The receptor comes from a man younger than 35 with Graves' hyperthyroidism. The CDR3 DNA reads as TGCGCCAGCAGGGACAGGGGCAGGGGAGAAGCTTTCTTT. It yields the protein CASRDRGRGEAFF.